The sequence of this T cell receptor (beta chain) was determined in a study of cytomegalovirus exposure and HLA in healthy donors. Study-wide results and caveats: Sequencing depth across donors, presence/absence analyses assumed, was roughly uniform. When the data were analyzed later, several of the most significant clusters appeared to be linked to common viral pathogens.

V was shortened by 6 bases and J by 7 bases, with 22 bases between the two germline ends. The CDR3 length is 16 residues. Germline values: CDR1 LNHDA, CDR2 SQIVND (reference sequence). PCR amplification relied on 60 Vbeta primers (plus 13 Jbeta primers). The authors' processing: The count from a later analysis was tens of millions of unique TCR beta chains, approximately 9.9 million of them shared. TCRdb's table, derived via immunoSEQ multiplex PCR, lists solely in-frame clones and lacks some. That table gives V, J and clone size, and the DNA gave D and trimming. Among 150,000 to 200,000 clones listed, 65% to 85% were seen once. Donors were ostensibly healthy at sampling, although undocumented immune exposures were probable. As regards this clone: Its specificity is unknown.

Sequenced sample: PBMCs. This chain links TRBV19 with TRBJ1-5; tentatively, D is TRBD1 (5 bases). The receptor was derived from a man aged 55 to 70 in good health and CMV-seronegative. CDR3 in DNA: TGTGCCAGTAGCCCCCAAGGGTCAGGGTTTGGCCAGCCCCAGCATTTT. This codes for CASSPQGSGFGQPQHF.